Below, 15 T cell receptor beta chains from the same sample are listed, as sequenced in a study of blood T cell repertoires in COVID-19 (dated by TCRdb to 2020 to 2021). Preparation of the library involved the immunoSEQ multiplex PCR assay. TCRdb provides this immuneACCESS table in a form limited to in-frame rearrangements. Some clones are lacking; in checked studies, under half of them reflect an unresolved V gene, and why the rest are absent is not known. This sample lists approximately 300,000 clones; roughly 91% were detected once. Together, the top ten hold less than 2% of the sample. Sequencing used peripheral blood. The receptors derive from a woman younger than 45 with COVID-19, enrolled during active disease.

The CDR3 coding sequence is TGTGCCAGCAGACGACAGGGCCCTGGGGTTGCAACTAATGAAAAACTGTTTTTT. Translated: CASRRQGPGVATNEKLFF. The chain joins TRBV6-6 to TRBJ1-4; TRBD1 aligns across 7 bases. Germline values: CDR1 MNHNY, CDR2 SVGAGI (reference sequence). The V gene end was trimmed by 6 bases and the J gene end by 0 bases; junction bases not matched to a gene: 13. This CDR3 comprises 18 residues.

This chain uses TRBV29-1 with TRBJ1-2; D remains unclear. V was shortened by 7 bases and J by 8 bases, with 17 bases between the two germline ends. CDR1 and CDR2 from the germline V gene are SQVTM and ANQGSEA. The CDR3 has 12 residues. The CDR3 loop is CSAYTFRSGYTF. CDR3 in DNA: TGCAGCGCTTACACCTTCAGGTCGGGCTACACCTTC.

V gene TRBV7-8 combines with J gene TRBJ2-7; possible D gene TRBD2, 5 bases. Trimming pared 2 bases from V and 3 bases from J, leaving 8 bases between. The CDR3 runs to 13 residues. Per germline, CDR1 SGHVS and CDR2 FQNEAQ. The CDR3, as DNA: TGTGCCAGCAGCTTATACGGGAACTACGAGCAGTACGTC. Translating it yields CASSLYGNYEQYV.

This clone has ten or more counts. Other nucleotide sequences from this sample produce the same CDR3. This rearrangement joins TRBV11-2 to TRBJ1-5; D gene ambiguous. The CDR3 runs 15 residues. CDR1 is SGHAT and CDR2 is FQNNGV in the germline V gene. Trimming pared 0 bases from V and 0 bases from J, leaving 6 bases between. The CDR3 DNA reads TGTGCCAGCAGCTTAGATCGGTATAGCAATCAGCCCCAGCATTTT. Translated, it gives CASSLDRYSNQPQHF.

The V call is TRBV29-1, the J call TRBJ1-1, with 10 bases that match TRBD1. This CDR3 region has 15 residues. The trim removed 3 bases at V and 10 bases at J, leaving 14 bases unmatched. Germline CDR1 SQVTM, CDR2 ANQGSEA. The CDR3 DNA sequence: TGCAGCGTTGAGGTAGACAGGGGGCACGGCCTAGGAGCTTTCTTT. Encoded protein: CSVEVDRGHGLGAFF. Together with reference TRBV29-1 and TRBJ1-1, the CDR3 gives the full variable domain: SAVISQKPSRDICQRGTSLTIQCQVDSQVTMMFWYRQQPGQSLTLIATANQGSEATYESGFVIDKFPISRPNLTFSTLTVSNMSPEDSSIYLCSVEVDRGHGLGAFFGQGTRLTVV.

The rearrangement uses TRBV6-4 and TRBJ2-1; the match to TRBD2 covers 11 bases. Trimming took 0 bases from V and 6 from J; bases not matched to a gene: 1. The germline CDR1 and CDR2 sequences are MRHNA and SNTAGT. The CDR3 spans 15 residues. The DNA for the CDR3 is TGTGCCAGCAGTGACTCTAGCGGGGGGGCCAATGAGCAGTTCTTC. Its protein is CASSDSSGGANEQFF.

The chain joins TRBV6-2 or TRBV6-3 to TRBJ2-3; 11 bases fit TRBD2. This CDR3 has 18 amino acids. Per the germline V gene, CDR1 is MNHEY and CDR2 is SVGEGT. V gave up 4 bases and J gave up 7 bases; unmatched junction bases: 16. This chain's CDR3 is CASSLRTSGPSRGHTQYF. The CDR3 nucleotides are TGTGCCAGCAGTTTGAGGACTAGCGGGCCATCCCGAGGGCATACGCAGTATTTT.

This clone was detected only once. The chain carries TRBV19 and TRBJ2-1; tentatively, D is TRBD1 (5 bases). The V gene lost 1 base and the J gene lost 1 base, with 8 bases spanning the gap. CDR3 length: 15 residues. CDR1 and CDR2 (germline): LNHDA, SQIVND (reference sequence). CDR3: CASSIGQTSYNEQFF. The CDR3, as DNA: TGTGCCAGTAGTATAGGACAGACGTCCTACAATGAGCAGTTCTTC. Filled out from reference TRBV19 and TRBJ2-1, the complete variable domain reads DGGITQSPKYLFRKEGQNVTLSCEQNLNHDAMYWYRQDPGQGLRLIYYSQIVNDFQKGDIAEGYSVSREKKESFPLTVTSAQKNPTAFYLCASSIGQTSYNEQFFGPGTRLTVL.

The V and J genes are TRBV11-2 and TRBJ2-3; D call uncertain. The CDR3 runs to 13 residues. V was clipped by 2 bases and J by 6 bases, with 9 bases between them. Per germline, CDR1 SGHAT and CDR2 FQNNGV. In DNA, the CDR3 is TGTGCCAGCAGCTTAACAGACGGTGATACGCAGTATTTT. As protein: CASSLTDGDTQYF.

The genes are TRBV7-9 and TRBJ1-4, with 8 bases lining up with TRBD1. The CDR3 is made up of 16 amino acids. V trimming: 0 bases; J trimming: 8 bases; junction bases outside the gene matches: 8. In germline, CDR1 is SEHNR, CDR2 FQNEAQ (reference sequence). The CDR3: CASSLAFQGAGEKLFF. The CDR3 DNA is TGTGCCAGCAGCTTAGCGTTCCAGGGGGCTGGGGAAAAACTGTTTTTT.

J is TRBJ1-2 and V is TRBV9; 7 bases are shared with TRBD1. The CDR3 covers 13 residues. Germline V gene lookup returns CDR1 SGDLS and CDR2 YYNGEE. Germline trimming cut 5 bases from V and 4 bases from J; bases unmatched to any gene: 5. CDR3 DNA: TGTGCCAGCAGTCGGGACAGTACCTATGGCTACACCTTC. Translation gives CASSRDSTYGYTF.

The chain uses TRBV5-1 and TRBJ2-3, with TRBD2 as a possible D gene (7 bases). Per germline, CDR1 SGHRS and CDR2 YFSETQ. The CDR3 has 13 residues. V was cut by 8 bases and J by 2 bases, with 12 bases left in between. CDR3 protein: CASAGALTDTQYF. DNA for the CDR3: TGCGCCAGTGCGGGGGCCCTCACAGATACGCAGTATTTT.

The gene calls are TRBV7-9 and TRBJ2-5, with 9 positions matching TRBD1. Germline V gives CDR1 SEHNR, CDR2 FQNEAQ (reference sequence). With V trimmed by 1 base and J by 3 bases, 6 bases remained unmatched. The CDR3 extends over 16 amino acids. The CDR3 DNA is TGTGCCAGCAGCTTAGGGCTCCGGGACAGGGAAGAGACCCAGTACTTC. It is translated as CASSLGLRDREETQYF.

V gene TRBV6-2 or TRBV6-3 combines with J gene TRBJ2-1; weak D call: TRBD2 (5 bases). This CDR3 has 13 residues. V was cut by 4 bases and J by 5 bases, with 9 bases left in between. The germline V gene encodes CDR1 MNHEY and CDR2 SVGEGT. CDR3 nucleotides: TGTGCCAGCAGTTTGGACGGGAACAATGAGCAGTTCTTC. This sequence encodes CASSLDGNNEQFF.

V usage is TRBV5-1 and J usage is TRBJ1-1; a possible D gene is TRBD1 (6 bases). Germline V gives CDR1 SGHRS, CDR2 YFSETQ. CDR3 length: 13 residues. Trimming cost V 4 bases and J 5 bases, with 12 bases left between them. The CDR3 DNA sequence: TGCGCCAGCAGCCGGACAGACACAACTGAAGCTTTCTTT. Its translation: CASSRTDTTEAFF.